The present T cell receptor (beta chain) was sequenced within a study of beta chain features in type 1 diabetes (dated by TCRdb to about 2018). General notes on the study: No differences in mean age, gender distribution, total cell number or subset yield were found between patients and healthy donors. Across all samples, some 99 million sorted cells were examined, and cell number per subset correlated strongly with RNA yield. The study compared the TCRB repertoires of sorted circulating CD4+ T cell subsets in recently diagnosed type 1 diabetes patients with those in matched healthy donors. Regulatory and stem cell-like memory subsets were obtained from only 8 patients and about 8 healthy donors, while naive and central memory subsets were obtained from all 28 donors. Points the paper makes about the study in general: Naive, central memory and regulatory TCRB repertoires appeared to be more alike among patients than among healthy donors. Because the HLA sub-analyses included only small numbers of individuals, any influence of HLA type on TCRB rearrangement was left unresolved. In all four CD4+ subsets, TCRB CDR3 length was moderately but significantly shorter in type 1 diabetes patients. Sequencing cDNA rather than genomic DNA could over-represent highly expressing activated cells, although activation and CD3 levels did not differ between groups. Patients with type 1 diabetes made fewer insertions and deleted more nucleotides at VDJ recombination sites, implying thymic rearrangement abnormalities. PCR might favor shorter templates, but patient and control samples were amplified and corrected together, so any skew would affect both groups equally.

The CDR3 has 13 amino acids, counting the end cysteine and phenylalanine. This entry keeps only the CDR3 DNA: 39 bases, framed from base 1. Trimming removed 5 bases from V and 2 bases from J; the gene matches leave 5 bases unexplained. CDR1 and CDR2 were assigned from the germline V gene as SQVTM and ANQGSEA. All of the isolated RNA was reverse transcribed with the High Capacity cDNA Reverse Transcription Kit, so expressed TCRB transcripts were sequenced. Naive, central memory and regulatory T cell samples underwent deep immunoSEQ sequencing, averaging around 3.6 million total reads per sample. Sorted cells were lysed in RLT buffer, and RNA was extracted using DNase-treated RNeasy Micro or Mini kits according to cell number. To prevent cross-contamination, each cell subset was processed individually, whereas patient and healthy donor samples were processed jointly. TCRB sequences were amplified from cDNA with the immunoSEQ multiplex PCR, producing 87-bp fragments spanning the CDR3 region. Sequencing of the amplicons was done on the Illumina HiSeq platform. The published analysis was carried out like this. PCR bias was computationally corrected using synthetic template baselines, reads within Hamming distance 2 were collapsed, and singletons that could not be merged were discarded. By aligning reads against IMGT, V, D and J genes, CDR3 length, and insertions or deletions at six rearrangement sites were assigned. Clonotype counts were normalized to sorted cell number within each subset before computing true diversity and Gini coefficients with the tcR R package. Repertoire sharing was quantified using the overlap coefficient calculated on TCRB nucleotide sequences. This is the immuneACCESS table as TCRdb keeps it, with only in-frame sequences that have V and J called. A part of the clones is gone; compared with another copy, unresolved V genes explain less than half, and the rest is unexplained. Clone size and V and J calls were adopted from that table, with D and trimming inferred from the DNA. The sample yields a few hundred thousand clones; 9.6% were counted once. Roughly 0.6% of the sample belongs to the ten largest clones.

Each donor gave one peripheral blood draw, roughly 110 mL on average, collected into heparinised tubes. A BD FACSAria II was used to sort naive, central memory, regulatory and stem cell-like memory CD4+ T cells with a panel that included CD45RO, CCR7, CD25, CD127, CD95 and CD27. A purity above 98% was achieved for all sorted populations. PBMCs were separated immediately by Lymphoprep density gradient centrifugation and were stained directly, without being cultured. So that batch effects would be minimized, each experiment stained and sorted samples in pairs, pairing one healthy donor with one patient. Remarks on this clone: Its antigen specificity is not known. The record has no base qualities; no much larger clone is one base away.

The V and J segments used are TRBV29-1 and TRBJ1-1; a stretch of 7 junction bases matches TRBD1. The TCR sequence derives from a man aged 30 to 39 with type 1 diabetes. Sample: central memory CD4+ T cells from blood. The DNA sequence reads TGCAGCGTTAAAGGGACAGATAACACTGAAGCTTTCTTT. Its translation reads: CSVKGTDNTEAFF.